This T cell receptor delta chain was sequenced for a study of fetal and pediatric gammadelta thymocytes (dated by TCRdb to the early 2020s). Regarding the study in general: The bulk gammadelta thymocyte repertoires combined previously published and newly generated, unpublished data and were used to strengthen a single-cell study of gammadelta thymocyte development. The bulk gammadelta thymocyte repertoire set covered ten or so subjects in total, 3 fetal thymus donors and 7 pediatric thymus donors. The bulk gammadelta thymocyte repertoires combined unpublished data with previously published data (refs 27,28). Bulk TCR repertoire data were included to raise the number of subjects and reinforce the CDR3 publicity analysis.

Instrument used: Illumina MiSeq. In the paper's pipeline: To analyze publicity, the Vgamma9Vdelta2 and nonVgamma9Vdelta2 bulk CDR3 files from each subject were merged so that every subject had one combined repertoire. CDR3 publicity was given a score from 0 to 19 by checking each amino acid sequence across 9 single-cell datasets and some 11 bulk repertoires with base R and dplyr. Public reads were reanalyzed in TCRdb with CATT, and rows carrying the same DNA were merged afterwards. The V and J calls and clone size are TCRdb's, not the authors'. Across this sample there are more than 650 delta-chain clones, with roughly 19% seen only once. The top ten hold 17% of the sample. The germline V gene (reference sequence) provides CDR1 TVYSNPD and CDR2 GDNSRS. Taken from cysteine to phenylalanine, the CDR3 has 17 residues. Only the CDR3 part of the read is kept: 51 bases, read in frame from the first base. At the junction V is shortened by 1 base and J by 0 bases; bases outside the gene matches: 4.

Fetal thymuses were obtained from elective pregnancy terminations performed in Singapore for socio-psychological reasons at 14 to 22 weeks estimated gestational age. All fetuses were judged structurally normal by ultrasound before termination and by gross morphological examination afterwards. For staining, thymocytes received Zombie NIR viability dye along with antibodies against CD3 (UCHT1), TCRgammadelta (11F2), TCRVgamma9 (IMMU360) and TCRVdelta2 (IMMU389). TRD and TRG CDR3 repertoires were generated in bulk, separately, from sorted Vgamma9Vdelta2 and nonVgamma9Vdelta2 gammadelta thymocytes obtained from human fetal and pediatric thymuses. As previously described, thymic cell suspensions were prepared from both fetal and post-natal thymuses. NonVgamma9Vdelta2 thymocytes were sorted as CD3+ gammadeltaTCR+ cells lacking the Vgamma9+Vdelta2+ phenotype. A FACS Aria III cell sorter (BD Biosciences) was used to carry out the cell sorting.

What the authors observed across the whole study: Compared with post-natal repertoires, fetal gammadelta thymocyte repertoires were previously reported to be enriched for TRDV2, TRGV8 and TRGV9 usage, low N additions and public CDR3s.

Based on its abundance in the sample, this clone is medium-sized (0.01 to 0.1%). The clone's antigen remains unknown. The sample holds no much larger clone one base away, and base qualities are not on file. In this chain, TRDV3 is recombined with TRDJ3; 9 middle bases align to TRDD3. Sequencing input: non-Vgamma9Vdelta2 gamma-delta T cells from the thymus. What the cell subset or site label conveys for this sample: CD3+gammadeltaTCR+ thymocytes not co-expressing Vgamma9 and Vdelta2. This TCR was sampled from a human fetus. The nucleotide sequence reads TGTGCCTTTACTTACTGGGGGAGCTCCTGGGACACCCGACAGATGTTTTTC. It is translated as CAFTYWGSSWDTRQMFF.